This TCR beta chain was identified during a study of regulatory T cells in long-lasting Graves disease (dated by TCRdb to 2020 to 2023). Study-wide context: In the newly diagnosed Graves' disease group, patients had been taking antithyroid drugs for less than 3 months. The study took place in China and was registered as a clinical trial. A total of roughly 35 samples were covered by TCR sequencing, comprising approximately 13 persistent and 20 or so newly diagnosed Graves' disease patients. Persistent Graves' disease patients were compared with newly diagnosed Graves' disease patients by peripheral blood TCR sequencing and RNA sequencing. The study at large found these results: Persistent disease showed preferential use of TRBV28, TRBJ1-2 and TRBJ2-5, whereas newly diagnosed disease favored TRBV20-1 and TRBJ2-1. Compared with newly diagnosed patients, persistent Graves' disease patients had lower TCR Shannon entropy and fewer highly expanded clones, which suggests clonal expansion. The study examined only peripheral blood because the primary lesion, thyroid tissue, could not be accessed. The authors acknowledged the small sample size as a limitation that may reduce accuracy. More public clonotypes were shared among persistent patients (roughly 2,700) than among newly diagnosed patients (roughly 1,000). Only the TCR beta chain was sequenced and analyzed.

The table lists this clonotype with many counts. This receptor's antigen is unknown. Base qualities are not at hand, and no much larger clone is one base apart. The protocol used for the library was multiplex PCR. The listed sequencing device is Illumina HiSeq 4000. To build TCR beta libraries, CDR3 regions were amplified by Arm-PCR using iRepertoire HTBI primers. Before sequencing, the PCR products went through gel purification. In the paper's pipeline: Gene usage analysis of CDR3 amino acid clonotypes used the 62 TRBV and 14 to 15 TRBJ segments found across samples. Filtered high-quality paired reads were merged into contigs using COPE and FqMerger. BLAST was used to align contigs to IMGT TRBV, TRBD and TRBJ reference genes, with CDR3 defined following IMGT. Highly expanded clones were defined as clonotypes with a frequency above 0.1%. Shannon entropy was used to measure repertoire diversity, and the Gini coefficient was used to measure V-J evenness. Clonotypes shared by more than one individual were considered public. TCRdb cleaned the public reads at Q25 with fastp, built clones with MiXCR and kept in-frame beta chains. One record per CDR3 amino acid sequence lists the most common genes and DNA. The V and J calls here are based on TCRdb, not the publication. The sample table records about 540,000 distinct CDR3 sequences; roughly 14% of these occur just once. The top ten clonotypes cover about 10% of the sample.

The CDR3 sequence holds 14 residues, the cysteine and phenylalanine included. Only the CDR3 part of the read is kept: 42 bases, read in frame from the first base. Taken from the germline V gene, the CDR1 and CDR2 loops are LGHNT and FRNRAP. Trimming at the junction amounts to 8 bases on V and 4 bases on J, and the germline ends lie 15 bases apart. The sample's time point label is to be understood as: newly diagnosed GD, antithyroid drugs for less than 3 months. For both TCR sequencing and RNA sequencing, RNA was extracted from PBMCs using TRIzol. Graves' disease was diagnosed according to American Thyroid Association guidelines. Patients were recruited from an endocrinology department in Xi'an, China. Each patient gave roughly 8.4 milliliters of peripheral blood, collected in an EDTA anticoagulant tube. Ficoll Paque Plus density gradient separation was used to isolate PBMCs, and no further T cell sorting was done. RNA quality was checked with an Agilent 2100 Bioanalyzer and agarose gel, and concentration with a NanoDrop 2000.

These same data were also listed under a study on T cells in Graves' hyperthyroidism and ophthalmopathy. As that second study puts it: Stable Graves' hyperthyroidism was defined as the absence of progression to ophthalmopathy over 18 months of follow-up. Hyperthyroidism patients were newly diagnosed, had a disease duration of under 2 months, and were aged 18 to 65 years. Exclusion was applied to patients with uncontrolled infections, other autoimmune diseases, pregnancy or lactation. Diagnoses were based on clinical symptoms, serum thyroxine and TRAb, thyroid ultrasound and orbital computed tomography. The first round of RT-PCR for the TCR CDR3 was performed with the HTBI primer set and the Qiagen OneStep RT-PCR kit. Most expanded thyroid clonotypes (frequency above 0.001) were also detected in blood, suggesting blood repertoires may reflect thyroid immune responses. A 13 V-J signature model separated ophthalmopathy from stable hyperthyroidism, with 87.88% sensitivity and around 84% specificity in cross-validation and 80%/75% in testing. In validation, the model predicted progression to ophthalmopathy with roughly 66% sensitivity and 72% to 85% specificity, a median of about 6 months before onset. To identify distinguishing TCR V-J signatures, a discovery cohort of 90 to 100 patients was used, comprising 43 with Graves' ophthalmopathy and around 60 with stable Graves' hyperthyroidism. An independent validation cohort of about 19 hyperthyroidism patients and about 16 patients who later progressed to ophthalmopathy tested prospective prediction of ophthalmopathy. The 85 to 100 discovery patients were divided at random into training and test sets in a 7:3 ratio. In more than 5 Graves' hyperthyroidism patients, the study also compared T-cell repertoires from thyroid tissue with T-cell repertoires from blood. After sampling, hyperthyroidism patients received methimazole starting at 30 mg daily, and ophthalmopathy patients received high-dose intravenous methylprednisolone. Libraries were constructed in a second round of multiplex PCR, after which size selection and purification were performed. Paired-end sequencing of the libraries was performed with 100 bp reads on an Illumina HiSeq2000. SOAPnuke was used to process the raw data, removing reads that contained adapters or uncalled bases, had a mean Phred below 15, or lacked an exact match to the constant primer or identifier. COPE v1.2.5 was used to merge high-quality paired reads, and clonotypes were defined as unique nucleotide sequences. MiTCR v1.1 was used to align the clonotypes against IMGT TRBV, TRBD and TRBJ reference segments. The analysis was restricted to V-J combinations with a frequency above 0.0001, which together covered just over 98% of the repertoires. The TCS score was defined as F50 (clonal expansion) divided by E x V (chaos), with BLOSUM62-based TCRdist calculated between CDR3 peptides within each V-J. Welch's t-statistics and random forest reduced around 550 V-J features to about 12, which were used in a naive Bayes classifier (R e1071). Sample size was not statistically predetermined, and investigators were not blinded to group allocation. The paper reports TCR Vbeta CDR3 sequencing of approximately 140 peripheral blood samples: over 40 ophthalmopathy, fewer than 80 hyperthyroidism and around 17 progressor patients.

Recombination connected TRBV12-5 to TRBJ1-5, and possibly TRBD1, on 5 matching bases. The sequence came from a young man with Graves disease. Donor details come from another sample of the same person, matched by shared clones. The starting material was peripheral blood mononuclear cells (PBMCs), obtained at new diagnosis, from a patient treated with antithyroid drugs. The CDR3 in this case is CASRPGWGNQPQHF. In nucleotide form, the sequence is TGTGCTAGTCGGCCCGGGTGGGGGAATCAGCCCCAGCATTTT.